The 18 T cell receptor beta chains below all came from one sample that was sequenced in a study of blood T cell repertoires in COVID-19. Sequencing was performed with immunoSEQ multiplex PCR; in TCRdb, only in-frame clones are kept and a portion is missing. The table shows some 240,000 clones, with around 80% occurring only once. Input material: peripheral blood. The source of these receptors is a woman aged 40 to 50 who had recovered from COVID-19.

This chain uses TRBV6-2 or TRBV6-3 with TRBJ2-1; possibly TRBD2 for D (6 bases). V was pared by 2 bases and J by 6 bases, with 14 bases between. The CDR3 is 15 amino acids. CDR1 is MNHEY, CDR2 SVGEGT, per germline. In DNA form, the CDR3 reads TGTGCCAGCAGTTACCCCGGCGGGGTCGGCAATGAGCAGTTCTTC. Its protein is CASSYPGGVGNEQFF.

This clone was picked up a small number of times. V is TRBV7-3 and J is TRBJ1-1, with TRBD1 as a possible D gene (6 bases). Deletions cut 4 bases from V and 11 bases from J, with 17 bases between. CDR1 is SGHTA, CDR2 FQGTGA, per germline. The CDR3 sequence is 13 residues long. CDR3: CASSSTGSSEAFF. DNA for the CDR3: TGTGCCAGCAGCTCTACAGGGAGTTCCGAGGCTTTCTTT.

The V and J genes are TRBV6-5 and TRBJ2-4; TRBD2 matches 8 bases. V shed 1 base, J shed 6 bases, and the junction held 2 bases outside the gene matches. Germline CDR1 MNHEY, CDR2 SVGAGI. The CDR3 spans 14 residues. CDR3: CASSYLAGSNIQYF. CDR3 sequence (DNA): TGTGCCAGCAGTTACTTAGCGGGGTCAAACATTCAGTACTTC.

This chain connects TRBV28 to TRBJ1-5; no reliable D call. Germline V CDR1 and CDR2: MDHEN, SYDVKM. The ends were cut back, 2 bases at V and 3 bases at J, with 14 bases in the middle. The CDR3 sequence is 16 residues long. The CDR3 sequence: CASSLPTDIYNQPQHF. CDR3 DNA: TGTGCCAGCAGTTTACCCACTGATATTTACAATCAGCCCCAGCATTTT.

The V call is TRBV3-1 (or the pseudogene TRBV3-2), the J call TRBJ2-7; D not resolved. Deletions cut 1 base from V and 6 bases from J, with 10 bases between. Germline CDR1 LGHDT, CDR2 YNNKEL (reference sequence). There are 13 residues in the CDR3. CDR3 in DNA: TGTGCCAGCAGCCAAGGTTTTACGGTCGAGCAGTACTTC. Amino acid sequence: CASSQGFTVEQYF.

V is TRBV9 and J is TRBJ2-2, with TRBD2 identical over 8 bases. This CDR3 is 16 amino acids long. Per germline, CDR1 SGDLS and CDR2 YYNGEE. The V gene end was trimmed by 4 bases and the J gene end by 4 bases; junction bases not matched to a gene: 9. This chain's CDR3 is CASSPSGGPLTGELFF. As DNA, the CDR3 is TGTGCCAGCAGCCCTTCGGGGGGGCCGCTCACCGGGGAGCTGTTTTTT.

The CDR3 is CASSPGGLLYEQYF. The CDR3 DNA reads as TGTGCCAGCAGTCCCGGCGGGCTCCTCTACGAGCAGTACTTC. The gene calls are TRBV28 and TRBJ2-7; the D gene is possibly TRBD2 (5 bases). Per germline, CDR1 MDHEN and CDR2 SYDVKM. Trimming removed 5 bases at V and 3 bases at J, with 14 bases between. CDR3 length: 14 amino acids.

The gene calls are TRBV6-5 and TRBJ1-2; maybe TRBD1 (6 bases). The CDR3 is 15 amino acids. V lost 7 bases to trimming and J lost 4 bases, with 19 bases between them. CDR1 MNHEY and CDR2 SVGAGI come from the germline V gene. The CDR3 sequence: CASKPGQGDSYGYTF. The CDR3 nucleotides read TGTGCCAGCAAGCCGGGACAAGGGGATTCCTATGGCTACACCTTC.

The chain combines TRBV2 with TRBJ1-1, with 7 bases lining up with TRBD1. Per germline, CDR1 SNHLY and CDR2 FYNNEI. The CDR3 contains 14 residues. V was clipped by 5 bases and J by 0 bases; unmatched bases: 3. The CDR3: CASSPQGMNTEAFF. In nucleotides, the CDR3 is TGTGCCAGCAGTCCACAGGGGATGAACACTGAAGCTTTCTTT.

This clone came up a few times. This chain uses TRBV7-9 with TRBJ1-1; D call uncertain. Germline V gives CDR1 SEHNR, CDR2 FQNEAQ (reference sequence). The CDR3 runs to 13 residues. V was cut by 4 bases and J by 6 bases, with 12 bases left in between. This chain's CDR3 is CASSYSRSAEAFF. CDR3 sequence (DNA): TGTGCCAGCAGCTATTCAAGGAGCGCTGAAGCTTTCTTT. Full variable domain (missing parts from reference TRBV7-9 and TRBJ1-1): DTGVSQNPRHKITKRGQNVTFRCDPISEHNRLYWYRQTLGQGPEFLTYFQNEAQLEKSRLLSDRFSAERPKGSFSTLEIQRTEQGDSAMYLCASSYSRSAEAFFGQGTRLTVV.

This sequence joins TRBV19 and TRBJ2-5; D possibly corresponds to TRBD2 (6 bases). The V gene lost 6 bases and the J gene lost 3 bases, with 17 bases spanning the gap. Germline V gene data show CDR1 as LNHDA and CDR2 as SQIVND (reference sequence). This CDR3 has 15 amino acids. CDR3 nucleotides: TGTGCCAGTAGCAACCCAGTCGGGAGAAAAGAGACCCAGTACTTC. Translating gives CASSNPVGRKETQYF.

This sequence joins TRBV5-1 and TRBJ2-1; 12 bases agree with TRBD2. The CDR3 sequence is 16 residues long. Germline CDR1 is SGHRS and CDR2 is YFSETQ. Trimming at V came to 4 bases and at J to 6 bases, leaving 8 bases not matched to a gene. The DNA of the CDR3 is TGCGCCAGCAGCGTGCTACTAGCGGGGGGTACCAATGAGCAGTTCTTC. Protein product: CASSVLLAGGTNEQFF.

J is TRBJ2-2 and V is TRBV6-4; D might be TRBD2 (5 bases). Germline CDR1 MRHNA, CDR2 SNTAGT. The CDR3 covers 14 residues. V dropped 6 bases and J dropped 6 bases, with 14 bases sitting between them. The CDR3 bases are TGTGCCAGCAGAGCGACTATAGGGTCCGGGGAGCTGTTTTTT. Translated: CASRATIGSGELFF.

This chain joins TRBV12-3 or TRBV12-4 and TRBJ2-2, with D possibly being TRBD1 (6 bases). The length of the CDR3 is 12 residues. V lost 10 bases and J 3 bases, leaving 9 bases between the germline ends. The CDR3 sequence: CATRQDTGELFF. CDR3 in DNA: TGTGCCACCCGACAGGACACCGGGGAGCTGTTTTTT.

The chain employs TRBV7-2 and TRBJ2-3; D is unresolved. CDR1 is SGHTA, CDR2 FQGNSA, per germline. The length of the CDR3 is 14 residues. With 3 bases removed from V and 0 bases from J, the gap between germline ends came to 7 bases. CDR3 nucleotides: TGTGCCAGCAGCTTCCCGACTAGCACAGATACGCAGTATTTT. It codes for CASSFPTSTDTQYF.

The chain employs TRBV30 and TRBJ1-5; the D gene is possibly TRBD1 (5 bases). The V end lost 3 bases, the J end lost 3 bases, and 15 bases lay between the germline ends. The CDR3 covers 15 residues. The germline gives CDR1 GTSNPN, CDR2 SVGIG (reference sequence). The CDR3 DNA reads TGTGCCTGGAGCTCCGACGGGGGTACCAATCAGCCCCAGCATTTT. Translation: CAWSSDGGTNQPQHF.

This rearrangement joins TRBV30 to TRBJ1-2; 7 bases map to TRBD1. Trimming cost V 7 bases and J 7 bases; bases outside gene matches: 15. Germline V lookup: CDR1 GTSNPN, CDR2 SVGIG (reference sequence). The CDR3 loop spans 14 amino acids. The CDR3 DNA follows: TGTGCCTTGTCCGGGACAGCCTCCAGGGGTGGCTACACCTTC. Translating gives CALSGTASRGGYTF.

V usage is TRBV5-1 and J usage is TRBJ1-5; 9 nucleotides agree with TRBD1. This CDR3 comprises 15 residues. After removal of 4 bases from V and 6 bases from J, the junction contained 8 bases not matched to a gene. Germline V gene data show CDR1 as SGHRS and CDR2 as YFSETQ. The CDR3 DNA reads TGCGCCAGCAGCCCGGGACAGGGATGGGGTCAGCCCCAGCATTTT. Its translation is CASSPGQGWGQPQHF. The full variable domain, rest sourced from reference TRBV5-1 and TRBJ1-5, is KAGVTQTPRYLIKTRGQQVTLSCSPISGHRSVSWYQQTPGQGLQFLFEYFSETQRNKGNFPGRFSGRQFSNSRSEMNVSTLELGDSALYLCASSPGQGWGQPQHFGDGTRLSIL.